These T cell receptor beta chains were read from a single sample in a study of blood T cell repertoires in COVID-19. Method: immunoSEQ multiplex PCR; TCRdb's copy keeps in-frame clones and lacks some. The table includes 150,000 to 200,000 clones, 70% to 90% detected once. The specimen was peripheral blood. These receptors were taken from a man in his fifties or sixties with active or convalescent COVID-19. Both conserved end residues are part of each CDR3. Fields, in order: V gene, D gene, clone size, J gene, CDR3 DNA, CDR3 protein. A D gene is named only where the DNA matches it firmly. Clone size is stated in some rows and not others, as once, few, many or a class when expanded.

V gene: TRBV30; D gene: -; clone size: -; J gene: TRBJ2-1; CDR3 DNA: TGTGCCTACTCGAGGAGCTCCTACAATGAGCAGTTCTTC; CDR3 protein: CAYSRSSYNEQFF
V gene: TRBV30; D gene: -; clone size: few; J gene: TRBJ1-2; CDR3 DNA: TGTGCCTGGACACCTCAGCAAGGACAGAATTATGGCTACACCTTC; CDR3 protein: CAWTPQQGQNYGYTF
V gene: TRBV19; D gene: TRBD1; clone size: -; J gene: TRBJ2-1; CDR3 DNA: TGTGCCAGTACCCGCCGAGACAGGGTTACAAATGAGCAGTTCTTC; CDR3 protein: CASTRRDRVTNEQFF
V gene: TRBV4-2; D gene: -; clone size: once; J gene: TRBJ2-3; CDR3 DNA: TGTGCCAGCAGCCAACATTCAGATACGCAGTATTTT; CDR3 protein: CASSQHSDTQYF
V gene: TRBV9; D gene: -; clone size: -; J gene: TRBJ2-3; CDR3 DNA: TGTGCCAGCAGCGTAGCCGGTGTGGAAGCGTATACAGATACGCAGTATTTT; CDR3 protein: CASSVAGVEAYTDTQYF
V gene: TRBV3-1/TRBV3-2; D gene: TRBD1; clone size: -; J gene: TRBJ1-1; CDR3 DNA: TGTGCCAGCAGCCAAAGACAGGGAAGGAACACTGAAGCTTTCTTT; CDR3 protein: CASSQRQGRNTEAFF
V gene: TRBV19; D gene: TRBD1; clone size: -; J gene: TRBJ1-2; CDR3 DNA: TGTGCCAGTAGTACGGGACAGGGGCTCATGTCTAACTATGGCTACACCTTC; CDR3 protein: CASSTGQGLMSNYGYTF
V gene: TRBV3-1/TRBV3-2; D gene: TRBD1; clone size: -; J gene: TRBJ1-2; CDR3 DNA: TGTGCCAGCAGCCACACCGTGGGGGACAGGTCTAATGGCTACACCTTC; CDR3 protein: CASSHTVGDRSNGYTF
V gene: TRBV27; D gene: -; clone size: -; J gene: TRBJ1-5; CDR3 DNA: TGTGCCAGCAGTTTCAACGGTCAGCCCCAGCATTTT; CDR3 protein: CASSFNGQPQHF
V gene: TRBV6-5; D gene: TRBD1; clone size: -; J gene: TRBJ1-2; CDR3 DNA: TGTGCCAGCAGTTACAGGACAGGGGGCTATGGCTACACCTTC; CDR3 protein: CASSYRTGGYGYTF
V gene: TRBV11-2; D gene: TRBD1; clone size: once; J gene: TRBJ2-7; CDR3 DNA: TGTGCCAGCAGCTGGACAGGGAACTACGAGCAGTACTTC; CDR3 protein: CASSWTGNYEQYF
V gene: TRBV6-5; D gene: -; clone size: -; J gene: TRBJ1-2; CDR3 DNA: TGTGCCAGCAGTTACTCCGGGGGGACAAGCCGCTATGGCTACACCTTC; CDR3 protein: CASSYSGGTSRYGYTF
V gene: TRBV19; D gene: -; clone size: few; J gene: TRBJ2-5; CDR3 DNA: TGTGCCAGTAGTAAGGACAGTCTATTTCAAGAGACCCAGTACTTC; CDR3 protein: CASSKDSLFQETQYF
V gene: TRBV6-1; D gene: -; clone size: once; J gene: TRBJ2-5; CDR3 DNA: TGTGCCAGCAGTGAAGGGATTATGGCGCGGGCCCTAGAGACCCAGTACTTC; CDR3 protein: CASSEGIMARALETQYF
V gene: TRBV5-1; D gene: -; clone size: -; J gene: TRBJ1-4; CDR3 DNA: TGCGCCAGCACCTCCTCTCCGGGACAAATGGAAAAACTGTTTTTT; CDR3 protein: CASTSSPGQMEKLFF
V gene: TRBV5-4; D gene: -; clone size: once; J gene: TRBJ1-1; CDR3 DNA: TGTGCCAGCAGCTTAGACGGGCCCGACAGACGTGCTTTCTTT; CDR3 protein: CASSLDGPDRRAFF
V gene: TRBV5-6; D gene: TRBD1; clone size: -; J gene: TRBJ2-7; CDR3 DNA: TGTGCCAGCAGCTTGGGGACAGGGATCGAGCAGTACTTC; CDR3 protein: CASSLGTGIEQYF
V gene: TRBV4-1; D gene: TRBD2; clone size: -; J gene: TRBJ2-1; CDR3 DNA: TGCGCCAGCAGCCCCATAGCGGGAGGGTGGAATGAGCAGTTCTTC; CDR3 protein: CASSPIAGGWNEQFF
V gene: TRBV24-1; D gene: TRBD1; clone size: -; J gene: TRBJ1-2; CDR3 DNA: TGTGCCACCACCCCCGACAGGGGGTATGGCTACACCTTC; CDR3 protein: CATTPDRGYGYTF
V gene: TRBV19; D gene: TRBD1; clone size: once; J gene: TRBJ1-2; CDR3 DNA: TGTGCCAGTAATGTGGGACAGGAAGTCTATGGCTACACCTTC; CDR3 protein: CASNVGQEVYGYTF
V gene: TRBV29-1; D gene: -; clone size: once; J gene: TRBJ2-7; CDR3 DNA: TGCAGCGTTGAAGTCTATAACGAGCAGTACTTC; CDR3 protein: CSVEVYNEQYF
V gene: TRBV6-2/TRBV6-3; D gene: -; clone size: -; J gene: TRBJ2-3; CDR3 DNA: TGTGCCAGCAGTCCCGGCCGGACACCTCTCACAGATACGCAGTATTTT; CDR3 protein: CASSPGRTPLTDTQYF
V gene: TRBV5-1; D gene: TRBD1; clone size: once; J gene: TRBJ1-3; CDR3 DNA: TGCGCCAGCAGTCCGGACAGGGCTTACTCTGGAAACACCATATATTTT; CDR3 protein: CASSPDRAYSGNTIYF
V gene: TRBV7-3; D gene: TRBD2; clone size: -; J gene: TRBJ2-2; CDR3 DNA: TGTGCCAGCAGACCTGGACTAGCGGGAGGCGGGGAGCTGTTTTTT; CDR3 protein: CASRPGLAGGGELFF
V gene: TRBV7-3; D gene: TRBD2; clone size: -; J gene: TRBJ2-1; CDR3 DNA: TGTGCCAGCAGCTTAATCAGGACTAGCGGGCGCAGCTCCTACAATGAGCAGTTCTTC; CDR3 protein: CASSLIRTSGRSSYNEQFF
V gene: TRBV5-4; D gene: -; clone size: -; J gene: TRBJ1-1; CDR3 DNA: TGTGCCAGCAGCTTCCGGCAGGCAACGTTAATGAACACTGAAGCTTTCTTT; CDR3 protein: CASSFRQATLMNTEAFF
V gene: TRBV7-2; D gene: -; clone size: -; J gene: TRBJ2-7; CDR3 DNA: TGTGCCAGCAGCTTACGCGGGGGCCCGAGCTCCTACGAGCAGTACTTC; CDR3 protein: CASSLRGGPSSYEQYF
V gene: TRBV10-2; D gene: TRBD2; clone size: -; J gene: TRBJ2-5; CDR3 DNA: TGCGCCACCCTTGAGAGACTAGCGGGCCGGGTAGAGACCCAGTACTTC; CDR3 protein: CATLERLAGRVETQYF
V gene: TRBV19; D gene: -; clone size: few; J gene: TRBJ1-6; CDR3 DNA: TGTGCCAGTAGTATTAATTGGCTTAAGAAAAGCTCCTATAATTCACCCCTCCACTTT; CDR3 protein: CASSINWLKKSSYNSPLHF
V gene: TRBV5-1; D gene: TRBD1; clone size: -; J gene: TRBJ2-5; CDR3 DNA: TGCGCCAGCAGCGGGACAGGGACCGAGACCCAGTACTTC; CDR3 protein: CASSGTGTETQYF
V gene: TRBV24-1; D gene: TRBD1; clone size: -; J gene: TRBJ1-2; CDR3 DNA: TGTGCCACCAGTGATACGAGGACAGGGCCTGGCTACACCTTC; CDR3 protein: CATSDTRTGPGYTF
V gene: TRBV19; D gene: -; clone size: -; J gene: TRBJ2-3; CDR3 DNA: TGTGCCAGTAGTAATTCAGGGCGGGATACGCAGTATTTT; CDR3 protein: CASSNSGRDTQYF
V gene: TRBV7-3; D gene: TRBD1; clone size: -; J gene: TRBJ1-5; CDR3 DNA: TGTGCCAGCAGTACTCCTTGGGACAGAAAGGGTCAGCCCCAGCATTTT; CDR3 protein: CASSTPWDRKGQPQHF
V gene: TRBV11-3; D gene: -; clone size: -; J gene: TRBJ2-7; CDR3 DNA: TGTGCCAGCAGCTTGGACTTACGGGGAGAGCAGTACTTC; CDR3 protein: CASSLDLRGEQYF
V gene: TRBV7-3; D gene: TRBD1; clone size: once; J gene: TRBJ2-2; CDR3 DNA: TGTGCCAGCAGATCCGGACAGGGCAACACCGGGGAGCTGTTTTTT; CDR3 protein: CASRSGQGNTGELFF
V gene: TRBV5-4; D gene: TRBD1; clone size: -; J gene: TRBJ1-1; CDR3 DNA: TGTGCCAGCAGCTTGGAACGGGACAGGGGGGCTACTGAAGCTTTCTTT; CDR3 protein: CASSLERDRGATEAFF
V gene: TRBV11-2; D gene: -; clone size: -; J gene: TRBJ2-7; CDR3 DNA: TGTGCCAGCAGCCGACCCGGGATGTACTACGAGCAGTACTTC; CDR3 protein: CASSRPGMYYEQYF
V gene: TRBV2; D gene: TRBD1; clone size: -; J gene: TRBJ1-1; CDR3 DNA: TGTGCCAGCAGTGAATCGGGACTTTCGGACAGGGGGAATGAAGCTTTCTTT; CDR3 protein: CASSESGLSDRGNEAFF
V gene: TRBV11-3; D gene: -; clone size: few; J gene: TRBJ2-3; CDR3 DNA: TGTGCCAGCAGCATGGGACTCGCGGCTAGCACAGATACGCAGTATTTT; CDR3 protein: CASSMGLAASTDTQYF
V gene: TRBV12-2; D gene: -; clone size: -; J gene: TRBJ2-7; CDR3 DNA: TGTGCAAGTCGCTTACGGGCGGGGGGCGGCGAGCAGTACTTC; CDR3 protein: CASRLRAGGGEQYF
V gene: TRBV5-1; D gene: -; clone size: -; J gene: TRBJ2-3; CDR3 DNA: TGCGCCAGCAGCTTTTACGGGGACACAGATACGCAGTATTTT; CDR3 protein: CASSFYGDTDTQYF
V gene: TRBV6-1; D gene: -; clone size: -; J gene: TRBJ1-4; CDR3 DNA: TGTGCCAGCAGTGAAGCTCAAACAGGGTATTTTAATGAAAAACTGTTTTTT; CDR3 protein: CASSEAQTGYFNEKLFF
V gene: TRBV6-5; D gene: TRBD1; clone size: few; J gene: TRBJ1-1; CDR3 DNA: TGTGCCAGCTTAAGTGGAGGGGGCGGGGAGGCTTTCTTT; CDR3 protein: CASLSGGGGEAFF
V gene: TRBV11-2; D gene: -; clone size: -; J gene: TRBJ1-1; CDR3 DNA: TGTGCCAGCAGCCGTTGGACAGAAGAAGCTTTCTTT; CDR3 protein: CASSRWTEEAFF
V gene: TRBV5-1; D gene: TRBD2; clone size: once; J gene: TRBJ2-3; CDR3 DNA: TGCGCCAGCAGCTCAAAGACTAGCGGCACAGATACGCAGTATTTT; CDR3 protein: CASSSKTSGTDTQYF
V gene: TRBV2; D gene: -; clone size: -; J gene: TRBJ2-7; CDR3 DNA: TGTGCCAGCACACCGTCAGGGTACGAGCAGTACTTC; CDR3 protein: CASTPSGYEQYF
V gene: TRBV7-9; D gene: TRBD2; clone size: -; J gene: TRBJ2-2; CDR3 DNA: TGTGCCAGCAGGGCTAGCGGGGCCAACACCGGGGAGCTGTTTTTT; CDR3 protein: CASRASGANTGELFF
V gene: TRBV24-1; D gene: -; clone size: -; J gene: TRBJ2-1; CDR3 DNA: TGTGCCACCATGGCTTCGGGCGCGGGGTCCGGCGGTCGGTACAATGAGCAGTTCTTC; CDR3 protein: CATMASGAGSGGRYNEQFF
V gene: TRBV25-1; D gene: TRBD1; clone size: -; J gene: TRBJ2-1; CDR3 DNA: TGTGCCAGCAGAGACGCAGGGGGCGGGCAGTTCTTC; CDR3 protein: CASRDAGGGQFF
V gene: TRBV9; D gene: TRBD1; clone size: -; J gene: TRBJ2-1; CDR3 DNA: TGTGCCAGCAGCGCCGGGACAGCCTCCTACAATGAGCAGTTCTTC; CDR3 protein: CASSAGTASYNEQFF
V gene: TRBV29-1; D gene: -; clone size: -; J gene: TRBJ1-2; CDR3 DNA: TGCAGCGCCCACGGAGGCGGCTATGGCTACACCTTC; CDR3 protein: CSAHGGGYGYTF
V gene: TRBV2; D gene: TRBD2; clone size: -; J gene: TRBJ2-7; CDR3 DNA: TGTGCCAGCAGTGAGGGCGATAGCGGGGGCTCCTACGAGCAGTACTTC; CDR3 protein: CASSEGDSGGSYEQYF
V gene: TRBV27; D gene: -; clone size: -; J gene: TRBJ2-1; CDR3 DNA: TGTGCCAGCAATCGAGACTCGACAGGCAACTACAATGAGCAGTTCTTC; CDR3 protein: CASNRDSTGNYNEQFF